One and the same sample provided the 5 T cell receptor beta chains below, sequenced in a study of OX40 agonist ivuxolimab in advanced cancers. Using immunoSEQ multiplex PCR, the repertoire was profiled, and TCRdb retains in-frame clones only, with some absent. This table has some 80,000 clones, around 94% appearing once. The material sequenced was CD4+ or CD8+ T cells sorted from blood, taken in a trial of the OX40 agonist ivuxolimab. Receptor source: an adult with an advanced solid tumor such as melanoma, head and neck, liver or kidney cancer.

The chain is built from TRBV9 and TRBJ2-1; 8 bases match TRBD2. V shed 5 bases, J shed 0 bases, and the junction held 7 bases outside the gene matches. This CDR3 has 16 amino acids. Germline V gives CDR1 SGDLS, CDR2 YYNGEE. The CDR3 DNA sequence: TGTGCCAGCAGTGGTTTGAGCGGGAGCTCCTACAATGAGCAGTTCTTC. Translated, it gives CASSGLSGSSYNEQFF.

The DNA of the CDR3 is TGCGCCAGCAGCCAAGATGGGGGTTCCTACGAGCAGTACTTC. As protein: CASSQDGGSYEQYF. This chain links TRBV4-1 with TRBJ2-7; D tentatively reads TRBD1 or TRBD2 (5 bases each). CDR3 length equals 14 residues. Germline V gene sequence: CDR1 MGHRA, CDR2 YSYEKL. With 0 bases removed from V and 1 base from J, the gap between germline ends came to 7 bases.

This rearrangement joins TRBV2 to TRBJ1-1; D is unresolved. Germline V gene lookup returns CDR1 SNHLY and CDR2 FYNNEI. Trimming removed 7 bases at V and 5 bases at J, with 8 bases between. The CDR3 sequence is 11 residues long. The CDR3 nucleotides read TGTGCCAGCATGGGAAGTACTGAAGCTTTCTTT. This sequence encodes CASMGSTEAFF.

The chain recombines TRBV12-5 with TRBJ2-5; no reliable D call. Germline V gene lookup returns CDR1 LGHNT and CDR2 FRNRAP. Trimming stripped 1 base from V and 4 bases from J, with 7 bases between. The CDR3 loop spans 13 amino acids. As DNA, the CDR3 is TGTGCTAGTGGTTTGGGCACGAGAGAGACCCAGTACTTC. This codes for CASGLGTRETQYF.

The genes are TRBV9 and TRBJ2-5; TRBD1 matches at 11 bases. The germline CDR1 and CDR2 sequences are SGDLS and YYNGEE. This CDR3 spans 15 amino acids. With 0 bases clipped from V and 5 bases from J, the junction kept 3 bases outside the gene matches. The CDR3 loop reads CASSVGTGGRETQYF. CDR3 coding DNA: TGTGCCAGCAGCGTAGGGACAGGGGGCCGGGAGACCCAGTACTTC.